This T cell receptor beta chain stems from a study of cytomegalovirus exposure and HLA in healthy donors. The study's findings and limits: Data from an earlier analysis indicated that most TCR beta V segments were productive either about 87% or about 30% of the time. Researchers reportedly found TCR beta sequences accurately predicted most subjects' HLA-A and HLA-B alleles. Presence/absence analyses took donor sequencing depth as roughly uniform. One later analysis reportedly identified an Asian-associated ancestry cluster that showed fewer N-insertions than the roughly 720-donor mean.

Germline values: CDR1 SGHTA, CDR2 FQGNSA. The CDR3 extends over 16 amino acids. Trimming at V came to 0 bases and at J to 6 bases, leaving 7 bases not matched to a gene. 60 Vbeta and 13 Jbeta primers were used in PCR. Sequenced by immunoSEQ multiplex PCR; TCRdb stores in-frame clones only, minus some. The sample holds 90,000 to 120,000 clones, around 78% seen once. On this clone: Its antigen remains unknown.

The sample comprised PBMCs. The TCR sequence derives from a young man in good health and CMV-seronegative. The gene calls are TRBV7-2 and TRBJ2-2; 7 nucleotides agree with TRBD1. CDR3 nucleotides: TGTGCCAGCAGCTTAGCGAGGCTTGGACAGGCCGGGGAGCTGTTTTTT. Its translation is CASSLARLGQAGELFF.